This T cell receptor (beta chain) was identified during a study of OX40 agonist ivuxolimab in advanced cancers. Study as a whole: Enrollees could have had prior anti-PD-1, anti-PD-L1 or anti-CTLA-4 therapy, which more than 30% had received. Three patients had partial responses: one hepatocellular carcinoma, two cutaneous melanoma.

Trimming removed 4 bases from V and 5 bases from J; junction bases left unmatched: 13. This CDR3 has 16 amino acids. Germline V gives CDR1 SGHRS, CDR2 YFSETQ. Comments on this clone: Its matching antigen is unknown.

Generated by immunoSEQ multiplex PCR, the TCRdb table keeps only in-frame clones and is missing some. This table has some 81,000 clones, approximately 82% appearing once. Study-level results: Dosing at 0.1 to 3.0 mg/kg was accompanied by clonal expansion of CD4+ and CD8+ blood T cells by week 6.

Autoimmune disease history or systemic immunosuppression barred patients. Specimen: CD4+ or CD8+ T cells sorted from blood, collected in a trial of the OX40 agonist ivuxolimab. This receptor was taken from an adult with an advanced solid tumor such as melanoma, head and neck, liver or kidney cancer. The rearrangement joins TRBV5-1 to TRBJ2-7, with 9 bases aligning to TRBD2. For the CDR3, the DNA is TGCGCCAGCAGCCCTCGGGGGAGCGGGAGGTTAGACGAGCAGTACTTC. It yields the protein CASSPRGSGRLDEQYF.